The clone carrying this T cell receptor beta chain was seen ten or more times. The target antigen is unknown. The data belong to a study of T cells after yellow fever vaccination. Study information: With SMART-Seq v4 Ultra Low Input, the fractions containing low cell numbers were prepared. Regarding the study as a whole: Among all clonotypes, a small share was observed in both CD4 and CD8 compartments. A secondary response was less intense yet reached its peak sooner, at day 5 versus 15.

It was through 5'RACE template switching that TCR cDNA was made, with a universal primer site and UMIs added. TCRdb reprocessed the 5' RACE reads via MiXCR and lists one record per CDR3 protein. The data show 320,000 or so distinct CDR3 sequences, 7% to 9% seen once. CDR3 length: 14 residues. The V gene lost 2 bases and the J gene lost 2 bases, with 9 bases spanning the gap. Germline lookup yields CDR1 SGHRS and CDR2 YFSETQ. V usage is TRBV5-1 and J usage is TRBJ2-3; D unclear. Sequenced material: PBMCs, taken approximately 40 days after the first yellow fever vaccination. The receptor comes from a man aged 18 to 29 who received the YFV17D yellow fever vaccine. The CDR3 coding sequence is TGCGCCAGCAGCTTCCCCCTCGTCACAGATACGCAGTATTTT. It yields the protein CASSFPLVTDTQYF.